A selection of T cell receptor beta chains follows, all from one sample in a study of T cells in Graves' hyperthyroidism and ophthalmopathy. TCRdb called the multiplex PCR reads again in MiXCR, with one record for every CDR3 protein. The sample yields more than 250,000 distinct CDR3 sequences, roughly 15% seen once. Sequences were obtained from blood. The source of these receptors is a woman between 50 and 59 years old with Graves' hyperthyroidism that later progressed to Graves' ophthalmopathy. Both conserved end residues are part of each CDR3. Clone sizes are given selectively: once, few, many, or a class where the clone is expanded.

TRBJ1-6,TRBV7-9,few,CASSAGGAVSNSPLHF
TRBJ2-1,TRBV11-2,many,CASSLNSNEQFF
TRBJ2-1,TRBV10-3,many,CAISVEGGEQFF
TRBJ2-7,TRBV4-1,many,CASSRLIPRGAYEQYF
TRBJ1-5,TRBV19,NA,CASSILRRTNQPQHF
TRBJ1-4,TRBV7-9,few,CASSLELLNEKLFF
TRBJ1-6,TRBV2,NA,CASSVALNPGGSPLHF
TRBJ2-5,TRBV4-1,many,CASSQGASGAEAQYF
TRBJ2-7,TRBV20-1,many,CSARDLVRAYEQYF
TRBJ2-3,TRBV15,NA,CATSQKPGLADFTDTQYF
TRBJ2-7,TRBV20-1,many,CSARGTSGRSYEQYF
TRBJ2-3,TRBV5-1,many,CASDAGGYTDTQYF
TRBJ2-1,TRBV7-8,many,CASSLSGASGYNEQFF
TRBJ2-4,TRBV6-2/TRBV6-3,many,CASSRQVSENIQYF
TRBJ1-1,TRBV12-3/TRBV12-4,many,CASILRWGTEAFF
TRBJ2-2,TRBV29-1,many,CSVRTGAGELFF
TRBJ1-5,TRBV2,many,CASRGREDQPQHF
TRBJ2-3,TRBV12-5,many,CASGLGGRAQYF
TRBJ2-3,TRBV7-2,NA,CASTPQSTSPDTQYF
TRBJ1-2,TRBV28,many,CASSLLRQGDYGYTF
TRBJ2-7,TRBV27,many,CASSLGVAAGSNEQYF
TRBJ1-1,TRBV28,many,CASRSTGVGTPDTEAFF
TRBJ2-3,TRBV4-2,NA,CASSQGGSSGGLDTQYF
TRBJ2-1,TRBV7-9,many,CASSLGTALSYNEQFF
TRBJ2-6,TRBV4-2,few,CASSQEAGAPKTF
TRBJ1-6,TRBV7-3,NA,CASSLTFLDSPLHF
TRBJ1-6,TRBV27,many,CASSWGARNSPLHF
TRBJ2-7,TRBV20-1,many,CSARVTGGSVLAGRSYEQYF
TRBJ2-3,TRBV7-8,many,CASSSGATWVGADTQYF
TRBJ1-3,TRBV7-9,NA,CASSLVDSGNTIYF
TRBJ1-3,TRBV2,few,CATGNTIYF
TRBJ1-4,TRBV19,NA,CASSISATNEKLFF
TRBJ2-3,TRBV7-9,many,CASSLFGGEAHTQYF
TRBJ1-2,TRBV7-9,many,CASSYLGTVYGYTF
TRBJ2-3,TRBV20-1,many,CSASDGDTQYF
TRBJ1-1,TRBV2,many,CASTQQEGVTEAFF
TRBJ2-5,TRBV5-1,many,CASSAGSSGETQYF
TRBJ2-1,TRBV7-3,many,CASSLAGLAGHNEQFF
TRBJ2-3,TRBV14,many,CASSLRQATDTQYF
TRBJ1-6,TRBV27,NA,CASKTFAGLFNNSPLHF
TRBJ2-7,TRBV18,many,CASSPRSASYEQYF
TRBJ2-1,TRBV28,many,CASSLSRDDEQFF
TRBJ2-1,TRBV28,many,CAILAEGGNNEQFF
TRBJ1-5,TRBV5-1,many,CASSLMLGGQPQHF
TRBJ1-5,TRBV28,many,CASRKQGGSNQPQHF
TRBJ2-2,TRBV12-3/TRBV12-4,many,CASSIYGPPNTGELFF
TRBJ2-7,TRBV10-3,NA,CAISASGVDEQYF
TRBJ2-7,TRBV28,many,CASNLNWSYEQYF
TRBJ2-7,TRBV27,many,CASSYRTGSFEQYF